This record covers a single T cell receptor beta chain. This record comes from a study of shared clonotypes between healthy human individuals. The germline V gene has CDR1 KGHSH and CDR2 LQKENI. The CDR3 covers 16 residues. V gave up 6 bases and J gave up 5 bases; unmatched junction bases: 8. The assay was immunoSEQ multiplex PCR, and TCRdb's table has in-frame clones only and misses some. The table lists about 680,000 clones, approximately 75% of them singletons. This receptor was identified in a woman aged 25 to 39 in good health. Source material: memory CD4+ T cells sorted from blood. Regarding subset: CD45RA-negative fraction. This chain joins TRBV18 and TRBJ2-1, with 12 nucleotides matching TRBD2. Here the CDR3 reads CASSPTGLAGNNEQFF. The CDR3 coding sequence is TGTGCCAGCTCCCCAACCGGACTAGCGGGGAACAATGAGCAGTTCTTC.